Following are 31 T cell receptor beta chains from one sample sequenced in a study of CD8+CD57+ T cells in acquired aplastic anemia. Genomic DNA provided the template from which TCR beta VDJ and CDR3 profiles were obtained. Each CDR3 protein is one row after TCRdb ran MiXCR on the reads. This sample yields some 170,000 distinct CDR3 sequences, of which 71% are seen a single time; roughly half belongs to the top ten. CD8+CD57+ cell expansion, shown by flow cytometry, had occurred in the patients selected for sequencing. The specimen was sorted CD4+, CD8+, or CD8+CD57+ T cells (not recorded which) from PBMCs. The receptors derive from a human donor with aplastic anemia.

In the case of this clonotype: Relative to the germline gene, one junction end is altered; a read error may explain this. CDR3 in amino acids: CSAGTDRSGHEQLF. Here the CDR3 DNA reads TGCAGTGCTGGAACGGACAGGTCTGGTCATGAGCAGCTCTTC. V usage is TRBV20-1 and J usage is TRBJ2-1, with 7 bases identical to TRBD1. This CDR3 has 14 amino acids. Germline CDR1 is DFQATT and CDR2 is SNEGSKA (reference sequence).

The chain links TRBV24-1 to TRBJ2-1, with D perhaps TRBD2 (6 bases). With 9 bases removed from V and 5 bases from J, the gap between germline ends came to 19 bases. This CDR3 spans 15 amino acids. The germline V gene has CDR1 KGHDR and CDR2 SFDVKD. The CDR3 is CATGDSGTGNNEQFF. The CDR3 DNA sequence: TGTGCCACCGGAGATTCCGGGACTGGAAACAATGAGCAGTTCTTC.

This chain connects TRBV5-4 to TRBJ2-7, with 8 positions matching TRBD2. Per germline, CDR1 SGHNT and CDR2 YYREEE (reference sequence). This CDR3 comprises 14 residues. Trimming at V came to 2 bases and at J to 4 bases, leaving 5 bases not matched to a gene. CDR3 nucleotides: TGTGCCAGCAGCTTCGGACTAGCTCTGTACGAGCAGTACTTC. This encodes CASSFGLALYEQYF.

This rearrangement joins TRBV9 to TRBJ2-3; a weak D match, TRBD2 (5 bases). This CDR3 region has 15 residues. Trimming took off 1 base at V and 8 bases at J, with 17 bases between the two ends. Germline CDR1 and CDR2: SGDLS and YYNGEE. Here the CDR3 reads CASSVSASGWVTQYF. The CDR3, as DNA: TGTGCCAGCAGCGTATCAGCGTCGGGATGGGTTACGCAGTATTTT. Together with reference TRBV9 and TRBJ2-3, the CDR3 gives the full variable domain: DSGVTQTPKHLITATGQRVTLRCSPRSGDLSVYWYQQSLDQGLQFLIQYYNGEERAKGNILERFSAQQFPDLHSELNLSSLELGDSALYFCASSVSASGWVTQYFGPGTRLTVL.

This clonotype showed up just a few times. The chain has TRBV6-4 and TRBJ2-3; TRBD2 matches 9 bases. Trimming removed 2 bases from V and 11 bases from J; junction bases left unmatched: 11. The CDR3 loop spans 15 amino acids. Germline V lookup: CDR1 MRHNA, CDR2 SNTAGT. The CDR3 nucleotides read TGTGCCAGCAGTGACGACGCGGGGGGGCCCAATGAGCAGTATTTT. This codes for CASSDDAGGPNEQYF.

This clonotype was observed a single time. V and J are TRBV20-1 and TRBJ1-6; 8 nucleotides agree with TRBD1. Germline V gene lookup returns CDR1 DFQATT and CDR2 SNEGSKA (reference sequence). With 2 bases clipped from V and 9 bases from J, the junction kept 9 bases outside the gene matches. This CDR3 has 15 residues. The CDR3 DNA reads TGCAGTGCTAGATCCTCGGACAGGGCAGGTTCACCCCTCCACTTT. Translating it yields CSARSSDRAGSPLHF.

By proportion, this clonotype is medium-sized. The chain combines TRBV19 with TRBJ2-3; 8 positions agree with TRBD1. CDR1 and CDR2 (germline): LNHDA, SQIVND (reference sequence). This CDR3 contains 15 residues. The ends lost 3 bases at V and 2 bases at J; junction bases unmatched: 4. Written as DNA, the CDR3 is TGTGCCAGTAGTATGGTCAGGGGGCACACAGATACGCAGTATTTT. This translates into CASSMVRGHTDTQYF.

The CDR3 loop is CSVAPGPEQFF. DNA of the CDR3: TGCAGCGTTGCCCCGGGGCCGGAGCAGTTCTTC. This chain joins TRBV29-1 and TRBJ2-1; perhaps D is TRBD1 or TRBD2 (5 bases each). Germline CDR1 reads SQVTM; CDR2 reads ANQGSEA. The V end was cut by 4 bases, the J end by 10 bases, with 11 bases between. CDR3 length equals 11 residues.

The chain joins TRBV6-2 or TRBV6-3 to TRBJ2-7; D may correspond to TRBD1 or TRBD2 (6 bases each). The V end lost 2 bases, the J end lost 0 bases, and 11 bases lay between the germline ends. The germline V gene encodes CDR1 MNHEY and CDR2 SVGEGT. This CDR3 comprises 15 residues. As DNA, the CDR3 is TGTGCCAGCAGTTACGAGGGGGGCCCCTCCTACGAGCAGTACTTC. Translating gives CASSYEGGPSYEQYF.

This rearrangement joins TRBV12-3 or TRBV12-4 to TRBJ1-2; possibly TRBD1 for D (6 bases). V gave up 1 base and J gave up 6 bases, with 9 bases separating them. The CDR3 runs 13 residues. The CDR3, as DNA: TGTGCCAGCAGTTTAGGGGGGGCTGATGGCTACACCTTC. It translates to CASSLGGADGYTF.

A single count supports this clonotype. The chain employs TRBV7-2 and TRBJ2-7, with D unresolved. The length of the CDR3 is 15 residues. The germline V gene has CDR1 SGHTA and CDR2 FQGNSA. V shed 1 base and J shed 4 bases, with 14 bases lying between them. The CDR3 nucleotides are TGTGCCAGCAGCTTAGATTTTTCTTCGGGTTACGAGCAGTACTTC. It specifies CASSLDFSSGYEQYF.

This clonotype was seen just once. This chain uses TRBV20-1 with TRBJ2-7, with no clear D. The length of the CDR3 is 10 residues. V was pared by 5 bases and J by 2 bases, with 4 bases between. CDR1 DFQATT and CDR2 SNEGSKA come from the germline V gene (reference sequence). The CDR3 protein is CSADPYEQYF. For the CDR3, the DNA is TGCAGTGCTGACCCCTACGAGCAGTACTTC.

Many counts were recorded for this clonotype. The CDR3 sequence is CSARERRDGGAYGYTF. The CDR3, as DNA: TGCAGTGCTAGAGAAAGAAGGGATGGAGGGGCCTATGGCTACACCTTC. V gene TRBV20-1 combines with J gene TRBJ1-2; a weak D match, TRBD1 (5 bases). Germline values: CDR1 DFQATT, CDR2 SNEGSKA (reference sequence). The CDR3 extends over 16 amino acids. V was cut by 0 bases and J by 4 bases, with 18 bases left in between.

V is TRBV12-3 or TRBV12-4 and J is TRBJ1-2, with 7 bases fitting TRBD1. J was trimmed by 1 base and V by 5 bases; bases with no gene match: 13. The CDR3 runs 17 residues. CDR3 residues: CASSPVAGQPFNYGYTF. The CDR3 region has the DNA TGTGCCAGCAGTCCCGTTGCGGGACAGCCCTTTAACTATGGCTACACCTTC.

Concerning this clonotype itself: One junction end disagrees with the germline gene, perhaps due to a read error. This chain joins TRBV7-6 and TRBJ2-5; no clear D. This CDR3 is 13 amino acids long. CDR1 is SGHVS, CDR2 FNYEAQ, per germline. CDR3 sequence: CASSPASQEIQYF. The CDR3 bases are TGTGCCAGCAGCCCAGCCAGCCAAGAGATCCAGTACTTC.

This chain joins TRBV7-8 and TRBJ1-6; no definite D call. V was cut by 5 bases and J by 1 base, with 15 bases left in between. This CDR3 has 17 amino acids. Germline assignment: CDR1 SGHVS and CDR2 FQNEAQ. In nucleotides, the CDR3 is TGTGCCAGCAGCGTAAAAGGGCGCGCGTCCTATAATTCACCCCTCCACTTT. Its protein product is CASSVKGRASYNSPLHF.

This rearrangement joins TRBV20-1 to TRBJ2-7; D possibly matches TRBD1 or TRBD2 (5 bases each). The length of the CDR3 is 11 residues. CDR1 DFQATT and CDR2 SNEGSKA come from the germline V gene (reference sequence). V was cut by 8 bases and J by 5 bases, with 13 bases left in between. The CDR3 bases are TGCAGTACTGGGACCGTCCACGAGCAGTACTTC. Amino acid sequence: CSTGTVHEQYF.

The CDR3 sequence is CASSSWTENEAFF. In DNA form, the CDR3 reads TGTGCCAGCAGCTCCTGGACGGAGAATGAAGCTTTCTTT. V is TRBV7-9 and J is TRBJ1-1, with D unresolved. The CDR3 runs to 13 residues. Trimming left V 4 bases short and J 7 bases short, with 13 bases between. Germline V CDR1 and CDR2: SEHNR, FQNEAQ (reference sequence).

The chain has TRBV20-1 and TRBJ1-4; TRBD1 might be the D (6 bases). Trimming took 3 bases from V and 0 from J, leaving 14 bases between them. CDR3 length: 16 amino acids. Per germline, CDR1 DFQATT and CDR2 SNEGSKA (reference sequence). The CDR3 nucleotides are TGCAGTGCTAGGGGTATGGGGGCTGCAACTAATGAAAAACTGTTTTTT. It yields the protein CSARGMGAATNEKLFF.

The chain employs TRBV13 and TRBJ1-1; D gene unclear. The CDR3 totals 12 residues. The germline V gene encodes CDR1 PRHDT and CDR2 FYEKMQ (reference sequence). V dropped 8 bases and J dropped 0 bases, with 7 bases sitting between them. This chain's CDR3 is CASARVNTEAFF. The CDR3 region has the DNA TGTGCCAGCGCTAGAGTGAACACTGAAGCTTTCTTT.

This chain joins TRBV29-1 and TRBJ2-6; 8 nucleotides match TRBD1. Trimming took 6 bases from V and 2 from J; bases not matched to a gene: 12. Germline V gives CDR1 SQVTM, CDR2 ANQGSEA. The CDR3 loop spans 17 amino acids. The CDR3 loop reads CSVGTGKYLAGANVLTF. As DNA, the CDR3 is TGCAGCGTGGGGACAGGCAAGTACTTAGCTGGGGCCAACGTCCTGACTTTC.

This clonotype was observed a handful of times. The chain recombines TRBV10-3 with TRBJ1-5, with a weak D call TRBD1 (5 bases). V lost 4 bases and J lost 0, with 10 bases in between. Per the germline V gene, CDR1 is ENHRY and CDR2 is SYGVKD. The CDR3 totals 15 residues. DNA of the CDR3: TGTGCCATCAGTGTTTCAGGGAATAGCAATCAGCCCCAGCATTTT. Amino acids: CAISVSGNSNQPQHF.

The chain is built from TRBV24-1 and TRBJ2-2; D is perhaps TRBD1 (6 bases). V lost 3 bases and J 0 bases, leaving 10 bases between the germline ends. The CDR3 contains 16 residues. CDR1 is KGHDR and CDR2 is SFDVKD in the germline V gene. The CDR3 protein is CATSDVNRANTGELFF. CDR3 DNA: TGTGCCACCAGTGATGTTAACAGGGCGAACACCGGGGAGCTGTTTTTT.

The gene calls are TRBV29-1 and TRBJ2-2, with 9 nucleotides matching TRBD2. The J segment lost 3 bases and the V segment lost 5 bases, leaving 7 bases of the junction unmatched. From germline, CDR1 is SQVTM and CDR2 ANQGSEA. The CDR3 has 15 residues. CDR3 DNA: TGCAGCGTTCCCGGGCTAGCGGGGTACACCGGGGAGCTGTTTTTT. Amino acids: CSVPGLAGYTGELFF.

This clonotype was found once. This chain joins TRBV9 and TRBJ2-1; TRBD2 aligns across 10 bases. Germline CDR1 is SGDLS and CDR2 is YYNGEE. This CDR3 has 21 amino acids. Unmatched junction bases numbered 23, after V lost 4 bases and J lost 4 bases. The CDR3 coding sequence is TGTGCCAGCAGCCCCAAAACTAGCGGGAATATCCAAACCTCCTCTTACAATGAGCAGTTCTTC. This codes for CASSPKTSGNIQTSSYNEQFF.

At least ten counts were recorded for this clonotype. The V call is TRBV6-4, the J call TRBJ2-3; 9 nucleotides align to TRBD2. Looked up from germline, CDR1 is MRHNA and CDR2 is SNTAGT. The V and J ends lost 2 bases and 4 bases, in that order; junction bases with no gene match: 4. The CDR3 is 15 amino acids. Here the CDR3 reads CASSDAGTSSDTQYF. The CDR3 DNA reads TGTGCCAGCAGTGACGCAGGGACTAGCTCAGATACGCAGTATTTT.

The CDR3 bases are TGTGCCAGCAAACAGGGAGAACAGGAGCAGTTCTTC. Amino acids: CASKQGEQEQFF. The rearrangement joins TRBV7-9 to TRBJ2-1; D perhaps matches TRBD1 (6 bases). The CDR3 covers 12 residues. From germline, CDR1 is SEHNR and CDR2 FQNEAQ (reference sequence). The V and J ends lost 7 bases and 10 bases respectively, with 14 bases between them.

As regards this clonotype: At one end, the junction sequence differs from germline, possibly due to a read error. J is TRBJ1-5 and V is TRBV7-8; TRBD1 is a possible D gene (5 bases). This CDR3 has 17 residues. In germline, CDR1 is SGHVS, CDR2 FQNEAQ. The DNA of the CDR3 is TGTGCCAGCAGCGGACGACCTGTCAGGGTGTTGGATCAGCTCCAGCATTTT. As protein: CASSGRPVRVLDQLQHF.

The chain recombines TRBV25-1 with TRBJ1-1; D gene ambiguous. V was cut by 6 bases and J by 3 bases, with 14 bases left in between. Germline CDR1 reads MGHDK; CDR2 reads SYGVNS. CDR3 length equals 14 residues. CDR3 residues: CASSLGRSYTEAFF. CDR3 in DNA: TGTGCCAGCAGCTTAGGACGGTCTTACACTGAAGCTTTCTTT.

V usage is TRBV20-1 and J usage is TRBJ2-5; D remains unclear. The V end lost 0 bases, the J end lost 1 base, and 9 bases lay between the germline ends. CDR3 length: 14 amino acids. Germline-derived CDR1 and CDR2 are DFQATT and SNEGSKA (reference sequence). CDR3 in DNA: TGCAGTGCTAGAGATCCGATTGGCCAAGAGACCCAGTACTTC. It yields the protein CSARDPIGQETQYF.

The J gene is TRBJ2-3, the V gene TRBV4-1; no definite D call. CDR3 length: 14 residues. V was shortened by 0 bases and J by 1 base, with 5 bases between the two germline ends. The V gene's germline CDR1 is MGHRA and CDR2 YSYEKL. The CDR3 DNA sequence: TGCGCCAGCAGCCAAGAACGGGGCACAGATACGCAGTATTTT. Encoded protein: CASSQERGTDTQYF.